The 29 T cell receptor beta chains below come from one sample, sequenced in a study of T cell responses to AZD1222 COVID-19 vaccine. TCRdb's table, derived via immunoSEQ multiplex PCR, lists solely in-frame clones and lacks some. Of roughly 58,000 clones in the sample, 85% to 90% were seen once. The specimen comprised peripheral blood, sampled on day 0 of MenACWY control vaccination. Receptors were obtained from an adult in good health.

The V and J genes are TRBV5-6 and TRBJ2-2; possibly TRBD1 for D (6 bases). V was trimmed by 1 base and J by 1 base, leaving 11 bases between them. The length of the CDR3 is 16 residues. Germline lookup yields CDR1 SGHDT and CDR2 YYEEEE. The chain's CDR3 is CASSLYRTENTGELFF. CDR3 DNA sequence: TGTGCCAGCAGCTTGTACCGGACAGAGAACACCGGGGAGCTGTTTTTT.

The chain employs TRBV24-1 and TRBJ2-2; D is unclear. Between the trimmed V and J ends, which lost 4 bases and 4 bases, there was a span of 9 bases. The germline CDR1 and CDR2 sequences are KGHDR and SFDVKD. This CDR3 has 14 residues. Here the CDR3 DNA reads TGTGCCACCAGTGAGTCAGGATTCACCGGGGAGCTGTTTTTT. As protein: CATSESGFTGELFF.

V is TRBV5-4 and J is TRBJ2-7; TRBD2 agrees at 14 bases. The CDR3 loop spans 16 amino acids. Trimming cost V 4 bases and J 4 bases; bases outside gene matches: 7. Germline V CDR1 and CDR2: SGHNT, YYREEE (reference sequence). The CDR3 loop reads CASSKGLAGGLYEQYF. The CDR3 DNA reads TGTGCCAGCAGCAAAGGACTAGCGGGAGGCTTGTACGAGCAGTACTTC. The full variable domain, with the rest looked up from reference TRBV5-4 and TRBJ2-7, is ETGVTQSPTHLIKTRGQQVTLRCSSQSGHNTVSWYQQALGQGPQFIFQYYREEENGRGNFPPRFSGLQFPNYSSELNVNALELDDSALYLCASSKGLAGGLYEQYFGPGTRLTVT.

This rearrangement joins TRBV12-3 or TRBV12-4 to TRBJ2-3; 11 positions match TRBD2. The ends lost 6 bases at V and 8 bases at J; junction bases unmatched: 4. CDR3 size: 13 residues. The CDR3 DNA sequence: TGTGCCAGCAGGCCCGGGACTAGCGGTACGCAGTATTTT. Encoded protein: CASRPGTSGTQYF.

The count of this clone is one. The chain links TRBV3-1 (or the pseudogene TRBV3-2) to TRBJ1-1; D call uncertain. Trimming stripped 5 bases from V and 0 bases from J, with 13 bases between. There are 15 residues in the CDR3. CDR1 and CDR2 (germline): LGHDT, YNNKEL (reference sequence). CDR3 amino acids: CASSTLQNLNTEAFF. CDR3 nucleotide sequence: TGTGCCAGCAGCACGCTACAGAACTTGAACACTGAAGCTTTCTTT.

The chain combines TRBV21-1 with TRBJ2-1. TRBV21-1 is deemed a pseudogene. This CDR3 region has 15 residues. The CDR3 protein is CASTPPGYSYNEQFF. DNA of the CDR3: TGTGCCAGCACCCCCCCGGGCTACTCCTACAATGAGCAGTTCTTC.

The chain combines TRBV7-3 with TRBJ2-5; 7 bases are a match to TRBD1. This CDR3 contains 15 residues. Germline CDR1 and CDR2: SGHTA and FQGTGA. Trimming removed 4 bases from V and 5 bases from J; junction bases left unmatched: 10. The CDR3 loop is CASSSRGSTGETQYF. For the CDR3, the DNA is TGTGCCAGCAGCTCCAGGGGGTCTACGGGGGAGACCCAGTACTTC.

The CDR3 DNA is TGTGCCAGCAGCGTCGGGGCGGGAGGGCCCTCCGGGGAGCTGTTTTTT. Amino acids: CASSVGAGGPSGELFF. V is TRBV9 and J is TRBJ2-2; 9 positions match TRBD2. Per germline, CDR1 SGDLS and CDR2 YYNGEE. Losses at the gene ends were 2 bases for V and 6 bases for J; bases not matched to a gene: 8. The length of the CDR3 is 16 residues.

The chain joins TRBV18 to TRBJ2-1; 9 nucleotides line up with TRBD2. In germline, CDR1 is KGHSH, CDR2 LQKENI. The CDR3 extends over 15 amino acids. J lost 6 bases, V lost 4 bases, and 7 bases had no gene match. The CDR3: CASSLGGREGNEQFF. DNA for the CDR3: TGTGCCAGCTCACTCGGAGGGCGGGAGGGCAATGAGCAGTTCTTC.

This clone came up once. The V gene is TRBV7-9, the J gene TRBJ2-7; possibly TRBD1 for D (7 bases). V was pared by 5 bases and J by 5 bases, with 16 bases between. This CDR3 has 14 amino acids. CDR1 and CDR2 (germline): SEHNR, FQNEAQ (reference sequence). Here the CDR3 reads CASSPTDRRDEQYF. The CDR3 coding sequence is TGTGCCAGCAGCCCAACGGACAGGAGGGACGAGCAGTACTTC.

The gene calls are TRBV28 and TRBJ2-7; a possible D gene is TRBD2 (6 bases). This CDR3 is built from 14 residues. Germline V lookup: CDR1 MDHEN, CDR2 SYDVKM. Between the trimmed V and J ends, which lost 5 bases and 7 bases, there was a span of 18 bases. The CDR3 protein is CASSLPGREREQYF. CDR3 DNA: TGTGCCAGCAGTCTGCCCGGACGGGAGAGGGAGCAGTACTTC.

The gene calls are TRBV7-2 and TRBJ2-1; D may match TRBD1 or TRBD2 (5 bases each). The CDR3 length is 16 residues. Between the trimmed V and J ends, which lost 5 bases and 6 bases, there was a span of 20 bases. The germline CDR1 and CDR2 sequences are SGHTA and FQGNSA. The CDR3 spells CASSQTVGTLTNEQFF. The CDR3 region has the DNA TGTGCCAGCAGCCAGACGGTCGGGACCTTAACCAATGAGCAGTTCTTC.

The V gene is TRBV12-3 or TRBV12-4, the J gene TRBJ1-2; the match to TRBD1 covers 7 bases. Trimming at V came to 7 bases and at J to 9 bases, leaving 8 bases not matched to a gene. The CDR3 loop spans 12 amino acids. The CDR3: CASTSGGGSYTF. The CDR3 DNA is TGTGCCAGCACCTCAGGGGGGGGAAGCTACACCTTC.

The CDR3 DNA is TGTGCCAGCAGTTTAAATCAGGGTAAAGCTTTCTTT. Protein sequence: CASSLNQGKAFF. The chain links TRBV28 to TRBJ1-1, with D possibly TRBD1 on 5 matching bases. Deletions cut 2 bases from V and 9 bases from J, with 10 bases between. CDR1 is MDHEN and CDR2 is SYDVKM in the germline V gene. The CDR3 is 12 residues long.

This clone was counted once. V and J are TRBV21-1 and TRBJ1-6; the table's D call TRBD1 went unverified against the DNA. TRBV21-1 constitutes a pseudogene. This CDR3 has 19 amino acids. The CDR3 region is CASRGGRLGLFSYNSPLHF. As DNA, the CDR3 is TGTGCCAGCAGAGGGGGACGTTTGGGCCTGTTCTCCTATAATTCACCCCTCCACTTT.

The CDR3 is CASSQVPGANTGELFF. The CDR3 DNA follows: TGTGCCAGCAGCCAAGTTCCAGGGGCGAACACCGGGGAGCTGTTTTTT. The gene calls are TRBV3-1 (or the pseudogene TRBV3-2) and TRBJ2-2; maybe TRBD1 (6 bases). The V end was cut by 1 base, the J end by 0 bases, with 9 bases between. The germline V gene has CDR1 LGHDT and CDR2 YNNKEL (reference sequence). The CDR3 contains 16 residues.

The chain uses TRBV7-2 and TRBJ2-7; no firm D call. The germline V and J ends were trimmed by 1 base and 0 bases, with 7 bases remaining between them. Germline assignment: CDR1 SGHTA and CDR2 FQGNSA. CDR3 length: 14 residues. CDR3 amino acids: CASSLGGISYEQYF. In DNA, the CDR3 is TGTGCCAGCAGCTTAGGCGGCATCTCCTACGAGCAGTACTTC.

The V call is TRBV28, the J call TRBJ2-2; TRBD1 is a possible D gene (5 bases). The germline CDR1 and CDR2 sequences are MDHEN and SYDVKM. V lost 3 bases and J lost 3, with 11 bases in between. The CDR3 has 15 amino acids. CDR3 nucleotides: TGTGCCAGCAGTTTCGCAGGGTTGTACACCGGGGAGCTGTTTTTT. This codes for CASSFAGLYTGELFF.

The chain couples TRBV6-5 to TRBJ2-7, with TRBD2 identical over 10 bases. Germline lookup yields CDR1 MNHEY and CDR2 SVGAGI. The CDR3 loop spans 15 amino acids. J lost 2 bases, V lost 5 bases, and 6 bases had no gene match. The DNA of the CDR3 is TGTGCCAGCAGTCCCGGCGGGACTAGCGCCTACGAGCAGTACTTC. Amino acids: CASSPGGTSAYEQYF.

The gene calls are TRBV24-1 and TRBJ2-2; D call uncertain. Germline V gives CDR1 KGHDR, CDR2 SFDVKD. CDR3 length: 15 residues. Between the trimmed V and J ends, which lost 3 bases and 1 base, there was a span of 8 bases. The DNA of the CDR3 is TGTGCCACCAGTGATCTGGCAGGGAACACCGGGGAGCTGTTTTTT. Translated: CATSDLAGNTGELFF.

The rearrangement uses TRBV18 and TRBJ2-7, with 11 bases matching TRBD2. J gave up 4 bases and V 3 bases, and 5 bases lay outside the gene matches. CDR3 length: 15 residues. Germline V gene sequence: CDR1 KGHSH, CDR2 LQKENI. The CDR3 reads CASSPTGTSGYEQYF. CDR3 nucleotide sequence: TGTGCCAGCTCACCCACCGGGACTAGCGGTTACGAGCAGTACTTC. The full variable domain, rest sourced from reference TRBV18 and TRBJ2-7, is NAGVMQNPRHLVRRRGQEARLRCSPMKGHSHVYWYRQLPEEGLKFMVYLQKENIIDESGMPKERFSAEFPKEGPSILRIQQVVRGDSAAYFCASSPTGTSGYEQYFGPGTRLTVT.

V gene TRBV4-1 combines with J gene TRBJ1-4; possibly TRBD1 for D (5 bases). The CDR3 has 15 residues. CDR1 is MGHRA and CDR2 is YSYEKL in the germline V gene. The V gene lost 1 base and the J gene lost 8 bases, with 14 bases spanning the gap. The CDR3 coding sequence is TGCGCCAGCAGCCAAGTGGGGGGGTTTGGCGAAAAACTGTTTTTT. It is translated as CASSQVGGFGEKLFF.

The chain employs TRBV3-1 (or the pseudogene TRBV3-2) and TRBJ1-5; 9 nucleotides line up with TRBD1. Trimming removed 4 bases from V and 6 bases from J; junction bases left unmatched: 4. CDR3 length: 14 residues. Germline assignment: CDR1 LGHDT and CDR2 YNNKEL (reference sequence). The CDR3 sequence: CASSPTGGGQPQHF. The DNA for the CDR3 is TGTGCCAGCAGCCCTACAGGGGGCGGTCAGCCCCAGCATTTT.

The chain combines TRBV28 with TRBJ2-7; 10 bases map to TRBD2. The CDR3 contains 15 residues. The V and J ends lost 1 base and 4 bases, in that order; junction bases with no gene match: 4. Per germline, CDR1 MDHEN and CDR2 SYDVKM. The CDR3 here is CASSLFPSGGYEQYF. The CDR3 DNA reads as TGTGCCAGCAGTTTATTCCCTAGCGGGGGTTACGAGCAGTACTTC.

The rearrangement links TRBV3-1 (or the pseudogene TRBV3-2) to TRBJ2-7; D is perhaps TRBD2 (6 bases). The V end lost 3 bases, the J end lost 1 base, and 7 bases lay between the germline ends. The CDR3 loop spans 13 amino acids. The germline V gene encodes CDR1 LGHDT and CDR2 YNNKEL (reference sequence). The CDR3 coding sequence is TGTGCCAGCAGCCATGGGGGGTCCTACGAGCAGTACTTC. Its translation: CASSHGGSYEQYF.

The chain carries TRBV29-1 and TRBJ2-5; weak D call: TRBD2 (7 bases). Trimming pared 6 bases from V and 6 bases from J, leaving 14 bases between. The CDR3 is made up of 12 amino acids. The germline gives CDR1 SQVTM, CDR2 ANQGSEA. The CDR3 loop reads CSVKGEGQTQYF. Written as DNA, the CDR3 is TGCAGCGTGAAGGGGGAGGGTCAGACCCAGTACTTC. Variable domain in full (rest from reference TRBV29-1 and TRBJ2-5): SAVISQKPSRDICQRGTSLTIQCQVDSQVTMMFWYRQQPGQSLTLIATANQGSEATYESGFVIDKFPISRPNLTFSTLTVSNMSPEDSSIYLCSVKGEGQTQYFGPGTRLLVL.

This rearrangement joins TRBV19 to TRBJ1-1, with D perhaps TRBD1 (5 bases). V lost 8 bases and J 4 bases, leaving 17 bases between the germline ends. The germline V gene has CDR1 LNHDA and CDR2 SQIVND (reference sequence). The CDR3 consists of 14 residues. The DNA for the CDR3 is TGTGCCAGTCTACTCACCATGGGGGGCACTGAAGCTTTCTTT. It is translated as CASLLTMGGTEAFF.

The genes are TRBV7-6 and TRBJ2-5; D not certain. Germline V CDR1 and CDR2: SGHVS, FNYEAQ. The CDR3 sequence is 15 residues long. The V gene lost 1 base and the J gene lost 4 bases, with 13 bases spanning the gap. CDR3 sequence (DNA): TGTGCCAGCAGCTTAGGGCCACTCTCGCGAGAGACCCAGTACTTC. This sequence encodes CASSLGPLSRETQYF.

This chain links TRBV3-1 (or the pseudogene TRBV3-2) with TRBJ1-2; TRBD1 matches at 8 bases. The CDR3 loop spans 13 amino acids. The germline V gene encodes CDR1 LGHDT and CDR2 YNNKEL (reference sequence). With 6 bases clipped from V and 7 bases from J, the junction kept 7 bases outside the gene matches. Here the CDR3 reads CASRLRGRGGYTF. The CDR3 region has the DNA TGTGCCAGCAGGCTCAGGGGGCGGGGTGGCTACACCTTC.